A single sample gave rise to the 32 T cell receptor beta chains below, sequenced in a study of T cell repertoires in cytomegalovirus infection. TCRdb fed the reads into MiXCR, producing one record per CDR3 protein. The sample includes approximately 500,000 distinct CDR3 sequences, 11% of them seen just once. Sequenced sample: PBMCs. The receptors come from a human donor in good health (CMV status not recorded). Some clones in this sample may be carry-over from other donors' samples.

The gene calls are TRBV14 and TRBJ2-1, with 11 nucleotides matching TRBD2. Germline V gives CDR1 SGHDN, CDR2 FVKESK. V lost 2 bases to trimming and J lost 0 bases; unmatched junction nucleotides: 3. The length of the CDR3 is 17 residues. The CDR3 is CASSQISGGASYNEQFF. The CDR3 DNA follows: TGTGCCAGCAGCCAAATTAGCGGGGGGGCCTCCTACAATGAGCAGTTCTTC.

In its sample, this clonotype was seen a few times. The rearrangement uses TRBV5-1 and TRBJ2-5, with TRBD2 matching over 8 bases. This CDR3 is 12 amino acids long. The ends lost 7 bases at V and 5 bases at J; junction bases unmatched: 4. Germline V gene data show CDR1 as SGHRS and CDR2 as YFSETQ. CDR3 sequence reads: CASRTGGETQYF. CDR3 bases: TGCGCCAGCCGTACGGGGGGGGAGACCCAGTACTTC.

This clonotype was found many times. J is TRBJ1-1 and V is TRBV25-1, with unresolved D. Germline values: CDR1 MGHDK, CDR2 SYGVNS. The CDR3 length is 18 residues. Trimming took 3 bases from V and 0 from J, leaving 20 bases between them. The CDR3 spells CASSDLHGASLLNTEAFF. In DNA, the CDR3 is TGTGCCAGCAGTGACCTACACGGAGCCTCCTTACTGAACACTGAAGCTTTCTTT.

The CDR3: CSVEDPRGQTRGSVPDTQYF. CDR3 DNA sequence: TGCAGCGTTGAAGATCCCAGGGGCCAGACTAGGGGATCCGTACCAGATACGCAGTATTTT. This chain links TRBV29-1 with TRBJ2-3; possibly TRBD1 or TRBD2 for D (6 bases each). The length of the CDR3 is 20 residues. The V gene's germline CDR1 is SQVTM and CDR2 ANQGSEA. Trimming stripped 0 bases from V and 4 bases from J, with 29 bases between.

This clonotype was observed many times. CDR3 amino acids: CASSVTDRGGNQPQHF. The CDR3 region has the DNA TGTGCCAGCAGCGTCACGGACAGGGGCGGCAATCAGCCCCAGCATTTT. The chain has TRBV4-2 and TRBJ1-5; 9 bases align to TRBD1. The germline V gene has CDR1 LGHNA and CDR2 YNFKEQ. This CDR3 is built from 16 residues. The trim removed 5 bases at V and 2 bases at J, leaving 7 bases unmatched.

The chain couples TRBV29-1 to TRBJ2-2; D may be TRBD1 (6 bases). The V end was cut by 3 bases, the J end by 9 bases, with 14 bases between. The CDR3 is 13 amino acids. Germline CDR1 and CDR2: SQVTM and ANQGSEA. In DNA, the CDR3 is TGCAGCGTTGACACAGGGCTTAATCGGGAGCTGTTTTTT. It is translated as CSVDTGLNRELFF.

This clonotype was observed at least ten times. The chain links TRBV2 to TRBJ2-2; 8 nucleotides match TRBD1. Losses at the gene ends were 6 bases for V and 5 bases for J; bases not matched to a gene: 8. CDR3 length: 15 residues. The V gene's germline CDR1 is SNHLY and CDR2 FYNNEI. The DNA for the CDR3 is TGTGCCAGCAGCGGGGGACAGGCGGGAACCGGGGAGCTGTTTTTT. Translating it yields CASSGGQAGTGELFF. The full variable domain, its missing parts supplied by reference TRBV2 and TRBJ2-2, is EPEVTQTPSHQVTQMGQEVILRCVPISNHLYFYWYRQILGQKVEFLVSFYNNEISEKSEIFDDQFSVERPDGSNFTLKIRSTKLEDSAMYFCASSGGQAGTGELFFGEGSRLTVL.

CDR3 nucleotide sequence: TGTGCCAGCAGCCTCCCTTCGGAGGGTGGCACTGAAGCTTTCTTT. As protein: CASSLPSEGGTEAFF. This rearrangement joins TRBV3-1 to TRBJ1-1; D is uncertain. V shed 4 bases and J shed 4 bases, with 16 bases lying between them. Germline-derived CDR1 and CDR2 are LGHDT and YNNKEL (reference sequence). There are 15 residues in the CDR3.

Many counts were recorded for this clonotype. The CDR3 loop reads CSAFDRGYYEQYF. CDR3 nucleotide sequence: TGCAGTGCTTTCGACAGGGGGTACTACGAGCAGTACTTC. The chain has TRBV20-1 and TRBJ2-7, with 9 nucleotides matching TRBD1. The trim removed 5 bases at V and 3 bases at J, leaving 5 bases unmatched. The V gene's germline CDR1 is DFQATT and CDR2 SNEGSKA (reference sequence). This CDR3 region has 13 residues.

The chain links TRBV20-1 to TRBJ2-2, with 10 bases that match TRBD2. Looked up from germline, CDR1 is DFQATT and CDR2 is SNEGSKA (reference sequence). After removal of 1 base from V and 7 bases from J, the junction contained 3 bases not matched to a gene. The CDR3 is 14 amino acids. CDR3 nucleotide sequence: TGCAGTGCTAGAGCTAGCGGGAGTGGCGGGGAGCTGTTTTTT. It codes for CSARASGSGGELFF.

The rearrangement joins TRBV18 to TRBJ2-7; D gene uncertain. This CDR3 contains 14 residues. V was cut by 5 bases and J by 0 bases, with 11 bases left in between. Germline CDR1 KGHSH, CDR2 LQKENI. The CDR3 protein is CASSSLNASYEQYF. CDR3 coding DNA: TGTGCCAGCTCATCACTGAACGCCTCCTACGAGCAGTACTTC.

There are many counts of this clonotype. The junction and the germline gene differ at one end; a read error may be behind it. The J gene is TRBJ1-2, the V gene TRBV5-1; 10 bases are shared with TRBD1. The length of the CDR3 is 14 residues. Per the germline V gene, CDR1 is SGHRS and CDR2 is YFSETQ. The CDR3 loop is CASSFQAGTGDYSF. DNA for the CDR3: TGCGCCAGCAGTTTTCAAGCCGGGACAGGGGACTACTCCTTC.

This clonotype was counted many times. The CDR3 bases are TGTGCCAGCTCACCACGGGCACAGAGTAATGAAAAACTGTTTTTT. Translation gives CASSPRAQSNEKLFF. The chain employs TRBV18 and TRBJ1-4, with unresolved D. Germline V gene data show CDR1 as KGHSH and CDR2 as LQKENI. The CDR3 length is 15 residues. V was pared by 1 base and J by 4 bases, with 10 bases between.

This clonotype was seen at least ten times. The rearrangement uses TRBV7-9 and TRBJ2-7; no reliable D call. The CDR3 is 14 amino acids. V was cut by 5 bases and J by 6 bases, with 17 bases left in between. The V gene's germline CDR1 is SEHNR and CDR2 FQNEAQ (reference sequence). In nucleotides, the CDR3 is TGTGCCAGCAGCCCCGGTGAGCTCCTGGTCGAGCAGTACTTC. Protein product: CASSPGELLVEQYF. The variable domain in full, completed from reference TRBV7-9 and TRBJ2-7, reads DTGVSQNPRHKITKRGQNVTFRCDPISEHNRLYWYRQTLGQGPEFLTYFQNEAQLEKSRLLSDRFSAERPKGSFSTLEIQRTEQGDSAMYLCASSPGELLVEQYFGPGTRLTVT.

This clonotype was recorded many times. V is TRBV28 and J is TRBJ2-5; unclear D gene. The V gene lost 6 bases and the J gene lost 1 base, with 12 bases spanning the gap. The CDR3 length is 14 residues. Germline CDR1 MDHEN, CDR2 SYDVKM. CDR3 DNA sequence: TGTGCCAGCAGACCCCGGGCCCTCCAAGAGACCCAGTACTTC. Encoded protein: CASRPRALQETQYF.

At least ten counts were recorded for this clonotype. This chain joins TRBV5-1 and TRBJ2-7, with D tentatively TRBD1 (6 bases). The CDR3 spans 14 residues. Germline CDR1 and CDR2: SGHRS and YFSETQ. Trimming took 4 bases from V and 7 from J, leaving 18 bases between them. The CDR3 is CASSPDLGQGEQYF. The CDR3 DNA reads as TGCGCCAGCAGCCCGGACTTGGGACAAGGGGAGCAGTACTTC.

This clonotype was counted many times. The chain has TRBV11-2 and TRBJ2-1, with 13 bases that match TRBD2. The V gene end was trimmed by 2 bases and the J gene end by 10 bases; junction bases not matched to a gene: 20. The V gene's germline CDR1 is SGHAT and CDR2 FQNNGV. The CDR3 sequence is 20 residues long. The CDR3: CASSLKPSDTSGGAAREQFF. The DNA for the CDR3 is TGTGCCAGCAGCTTAAAACCCAGCGACACTAGCGGGGGGGCCGCTAGGGAGCAGTTCTTC.

This clonotype was seen ten or more times. The rearrangement links TRBV5-1 to TRBJ1-2, with D unclear. From germline, CDR1 is SGHRS and CDR2 YFSETQ. CDR3 length equals 13 residues. Trimming removed 0 bases at V and 6 bases at J, with 9 bases between. The CDR3 DNA reads TGCGCCAGCAGCTTGGGACGGCTAAATGGCTACACCTTC. Its translation is CASSLGRLNGYTF.

CDR3 loop: CASSLGYRTGGRAVTQYF. The DNA of the CDR3 is TGCGCCAGCAGCTTGGGATATCGCACTGGCGGGAGGGCCGTTACGCAGTATTTT. The chain employs TRBV5-1 and TRBJ2-3; 9 nucleotides align to TRBD2. Germline assignment: CDR1 SGHRS and CDR2 YFSETQ. J gave up 8 bases and V 0 bases, and 16 bases lay outside the gene matches. This CDR3 is 18 amino acids long.

Ten or more counts support this clonotype. V usage is TRBV3-1 and J usage is TRBJ2-1; either TRBD1 or TRBD2 may fit D (6 bases each). CDR3 size: 15 residues. The germline V gene encodes CDR1 LGHDT and CDR2 YNNKEL (reference sequence). Trimming pared 3 bases from V and 5 bases from J, leaving 14 bases between. The CDR3 sequence is CASSQDSGGHNEQFF. In nucleotides, the CDR3 is TGTGCCAGCAGCCAGGACAGTGGGGGGCACAATGAGCAGTTCTTC.

V and J are TRBV20-1 and TRBJ1-5; D uncertain. Germline V lookup: CDR1 DFQATT, CDR2 SNEGSKA (reference sequence). Trimming stripped 3 bases from V and 7 bases from J, with 16 bases between. The CDR3 contains 14 residues. CDR3 bases: TGCAGTGCTAGCCCCAGGCCGGGGATACAGCCCCAGCATTTT. This encodes CSASPRPGIQPQHF.

The sample holds a few counts of this clonotype. The chain combines TRBV15 with TRBJ2-5; 7 bases match TRBD1. The CDR3 is 15 amino acids. The ends lost 5 bases at V and 5 bases at J; junction bases unmatched: 11. From germline, CDR1 is LNHNV and CDR2 YYDKDF (reference sequence). CDR3 in amino acids: CATSVGTASMETQYF. Here the CDR3 DNA reads TGTGCCACCAGCGTAGGGACAGCGTCCATGGAGACCCAGTACTTC.

This clonotype was counted at least ten times. V gene TRBV27 combines with J gene TRBJ1-5; no definite D call. The V end was cut by 0 bases, the J end by 2 bases, with 8 bases between. The germline gives CDR1 MNHEY, CDR2 SMNVEV (reference sequence). CDR3 length: 15 amino acids. The CDR3 nucleotides read TGTGCCAGCAGTTTATCCCGGGCGGGCAATCAGCCCCAGCATTTT. Its translation: CASSLSRAGNQPQHF.

V gene TRBV30 combines with J gene TRBJ2-2; 14 nucleotides line up with TRBD2. CDR3 length: 15 amino acids. V was clipped by 1 base and J by 7 bases; unmatched bases: 2. Germline CDR1 is GTSNPN and CDR2 is SVGIG (reference sequence). Here the CDR3 reads CAWSGLAGGLGELFF. CDR3 in DNA: TGTGCCTGGAGTGGACTAGCGGGAGGGCTCGGGGAGCTGTTTTTT.

This chain joins TRBV11-3 and TRBJ2-3; D is uncertain. The germline CDR1 and CDR2 sequences are SGHNT and YENEEA. This CDR3 is built from 16 residues. The ends were cut back, 4 bases at V and 5 bases at J, with 19 bases in the middle. The CDR3 DNA sequence: TGTGCCAGCAGCTCCTCCGGGCCTCGGCAGAGAGATACGCAGTATTTT. Its protein is CASSSSGPRQRDTQYF. The complete variable domain, with remaining parts taken from reference TRBV11-3 and TRBJ2-3, reads EAGVVQSPRYKIIEKKQPVAFWCNPISGHNTLYWYLQNLGQGPELLIRYENEEAVDDSQLPKDRFSAERLKGVDSTLKIQPAELGDSAVYLCASSSSGPRQRDTQYFGPGTRLTVL.

This clonotype came up a few times. The chain links TRBV30 to TRBJ1-1; no definite D call. The germline CDR1 and CDR2 sequences are GTSNPN and SVGIG (reference sequence). This CDR3 contains 12 residues. V lost 0 bases and J 11 bases, leaving 13 bases between the germline ends. DNA for the CDR3: TGTGCCTGGAGTGTAAAGTTGGGCTCGGCTTTCTTT. This gives the protein CAWSVKLGSAFF.

The table lists this clonotype with a few counts. The chain has TRBV20-1 and TRBJ2-7, with D tentatively TRBD1 (5 bases). Trimming removed 1 base from V and 3 bases from J, with 13 bases in between. Germline CDR1 is DFQATT and CDR2 is SNEGSKA (reference sequence). This CDR3 spans 14 amino acids. The chain's CDR3 is CSARGARALYEQYF. The CDR3 DNA is TGCAGTGCTAGAGGTGCCAGGGCCCTCTACGAGCAGTACTTC.

This clonotype has ten or more counts. The rearrangement uses TRBV27 and TRBJ2-5, with 8 bases fitting TRBD2. V shed 0 bases, J shed 5 bases, and the junction held 5 bases outside the gene matches. The germline CDR1 and CDR2 sequences are MNHEY and SMNVEV (reference sequence). The CDR3 runs 15 residues. CDR3 nucleotides: TGTGCCAGCAGTTTATCCACGGGGGGGCTGGAGACCCAGTACTTC. This sequence encodes CASSLSTGGLETQYF.

There are many counts of this clonotype. CDR3 protein: CASSIPSNQPQHF. CDR3 DNA sequence: TGTGCCAGCAGCATACCTAGCAATCAGCCCCAGCATTTT. The gene calls are TRBV7-2 and TRBJ1-5; D unresolved. Trimming left V 5 bases short and J 0 bases short, with 5 bases between. The CDR3 is 13 amino acids. Germline CDR1 and CDR2: SGHTA and FQGNSA.

The table lists this clonotype with many counts. CDR3 amino acids: CSARRWSGGYTF. The CDR3 DNA reads TGCAGTGCTAGACGCTGGTCCGGGGGCTACACCTTC. The chain combines TRBV20-1 with TRBJ1-2; D unresolved. The CDR3 is made up of 12 amino acids. Trimming pared 2 bases from V and 8 bases from J, leaving 12 bases between. Germline assignment: CDR1 DFQATT and CDR2 SNEGSKA (reference sequence).

The chain couples TRBV4-1 to TRBJ2-3, with a possible D match to TRBD1 (5 bases). CDR3 size: 15 residues. Deletions cut 2 bases from V and 0 bases from J, with 9 bases between. CDR1 and CDR2 from the germline V gene are MGHRA and YSYEKL. The CDR3 DNA is TGCGCCAGCAGCCAATTCCGACAGAGCACAGATACGCAGTATTTT. Translation gives CASSQFRQSTDTQYF.

In this sample, this clonotype turned up many times. This chain's CDR3 is CASSLSRTGTDGYTF. For the CDR3, the DNA is TGTGCCAGCAGCTTATCGAGGACAGGGACTGATGGCTACACCTTC. This chain joins TRBV7-9 and TRBJ1-2; 8 bases line up with TRBD1. Germline V CDR1 and CDR2: SEHNR, FQNEAQ (reference sequence). CDR3 length equals 15 residues. V was pared by 2 bases and J by 6 bases, with 8 bases of the junction left unmatched.